These 9 T cell receptor beta chains originate from one sample sequenced in a study of Ad26.COV2.S vaccination and SARS-CoV-2 variants. Noted treatment: over 15 received Ad26.COV2.S at low or high dose, single or two shots; five or six received placebo; per-sample allocation not given. Samples were taken on day 63 after the first vaccine or placebo injection. Profiling relied on immunoSEQ multiplex PCR, and the TCRdb table lists in-frame clones only, not all of them. The sample yields 400,000 to 450,000 clones, around 92% seen once. The specimen was peripheral blood, collected in a trial of Ad26.COV2.S vaccine versus placebo. These receptors all stem from a person aged 18-60 years who received the Ad26.COV2.S COVID-19 vaccine or a placebo.

The V call is TRBV18, the J call TRBJ1-1; TRBD1 matches at 8 bases. In germline, CDR1 is KGHSH, CDR2 LQKENI. There are 15 residues in the CDR3. J gave up 4 bases and V 3 bases, and 7 bases lay outside the gene matches. The CDR3 sequence: CASSPADRAGTEAFF. The CDR3 nucleotides read TGTGCCAGCTCACCCGCGGACAGGGCGGGCACTGAAGCTTTCTTT.

This chain uses TRBV15 with TRBJ2-3; D possibly corresponds to TRBD1 (5 bases). Trimming shortened V by 0 bases and J by 7 bases, and 17 bases separated the two germline ends. The CDR3 is made up of 16 amino acids. CDR1 and CDR2 from the germline V gene are LNHNV and YYDKDF (reference sequence). The DNA of the CDR3 is TGTGCCACCAGCAGAGAGGGGCACCGATTGGGGAATACGCAGTATTTT. It is translated as CATSREGHRLGNTQYF.

The chain carries TRBV27 and TRBJ1-2; tentatively, D is TRBD1 (6 bases). CDR1 MNHEY and CDR2 SMNVEV come from the germline V gene (reference sequence). The V and J ends lost 6 bases and 1 base respectively, with 21 bases between them. The CDR3 is 17 residues long. CDR3 protein: CASSPAGGRPGNYGYTF. For the CDR3, the DNA is TGTGCCAGCAGCCCTGCGGGGGGCAGACCCGGTAACTATGGCTACACCTTC.

The rearrangement uses TRBV5-1 and TRBJ2-5; 11 bases line up with TRBD2. The junction had 5 bases not matched to a gene; V was cut back by 3 bases and J by 1 base. CDR1 SGHRS and CDR2 YFSETQ come from the germline V gene. This CDR3 is 16 amino acids long. Here the CDR3 DNA reads TGCGCCAGCAGCTCGCTAGCGGGGGGAACCCAAGAGACCCAGTACTTC. As protein: CASSSLAGGTQETQYF.

The chain combines TRBV27 with TRBJ1-1; D unresolved. The V gene's germline CDR1 is MNHEY and CDR2 SMNVEV (reference sequence). V was clipped by 3 bases and J by 1 base, with 12 bases between them. There are 15 residues in the CDR3. The CDR3 sequence is CASSLSRSSNTEAFF. CDR3 bases: TGTGCCAGCAGTTTGTCTCGAAGCTCGAACACTGAAGCTTTCTTT.

The chain employs TRBV7-8 and TRBJ1-5, with TRBD1 matching 7 bases. V was clipped by 5 bases and J by 2 bases; unmatched bases: 15. The CDR3 sequence is 18 residues long. The germline gives CDR1 SGHVS, CDR2 FQNEAQ. CDR3 in DNA: TGTGCCAGCAGCCCCCGAAAAAACAGGGGCTCCGGCAATCAGCCCCAGCATTTT. It is translated as CASSPRKNRGSGNQPQHF.

The chain uses TRBV6-2 or TRBV6-3 and TRBJ2-5; the D call may be TRBD1 or TRBD2 (5 bases each). There are 15 residues in the CDR3. V was pared by 4 bases and J by 0 bases, with 12 bases between. Germline V gene sequence: CDR1 MNHEY, CDR2 SVGEGT. CDR3 region: CASSWRGEYQETQYF. The CDR3 nucleotides read TGTGCCAGCAGTTGGCGAGGGGAGTACCAAGAGACCCAGTACTTC.

This clone has a single count. This chain connects TRBV28 to TRBJ1-5; D may be TRBD1 (6 bases). Germline V gene lookup returns CDR1 MDHEN and CDR2 SYDVKM. The CDR3 has 14 residues. V was pared by 7 bases and J by 3 bases, with 13 bases between. This CDR3 reads CASIRQGLNQPQHF. The CDR3 DNA follows: TGTGCCAGCATCCGGCAGGGGCTCAATCAGCCCCAGCATTTT.

The rearrangement uses TRBV19 and TRBJ2-7; perhaps TRBD1 as D (6 bases). Trimming took 6 bases from V and 1 from J, leaving 10 bases between them. Germline values: CDR1 LNHDA, CDR2 SQIVND (reference sequence). The CDR3 length is 13 residues. This CDR3 is CASRLTGSYEQYF. CDR3 nucleotide sequence: TGTGCCAGTAGGCTTACAGGGTCCTACGAGCAGTACTTC.